The sequence of this TCR beta chain was determined in a study of CD8 T cells in Susac syndrome. After removal of 3 bases from V and 2 bases from J, the junction contained 6 bases not matched to a gene. The CDR3 spans 15 residues. In germline, CDR1 is MDHEN, CDR2 SYDVKM. CD8+ and CD4+ blood T cells underwent TCR beta sequencing. Negative isolation was used for CD8+ and CD4+ T cells, and FACS enrichment was applied to TEMRA cells. With random hexamers, reverse transcription was performed on about 0.45 to 1 ug of RNA. A multiplex approach, immunoSEQ multiplex PCR, amplified TCR beta CDR3 across 54 Vbeta and 13 Jbeta. TCRdb processed the immunoSEQ multiplex PCR reads anew with MiXCR; each CDR3 protein has one entry. The table has approximately 130,000 distinct CDR3 sequences, 90% to 95% seen once.

The chain carries TRBV28 and TRBJ2-7, with 8 bases fitting TRBD2. This receptor was obtained from a human donor with multiple sclerosis. Sequencing input: CD8+ T cells from PBMCs. The CDR3 sequence: CASSFPAGETYEQYF. The CDR3 bases are TGTGCCAGCAGTTTCCCAGCGGGAGAAACCTACGAGCAGTACTTC.